These T cell receptor beta chains were read from a single sample in a study of human T cells and chemical hapten exposure. MiXCR, applied by TCRdb to the RACE reads, yields one record per CDR3 protein. The sample has 85,000 to 100,000 distinct CDR3 sequences; roughly 27% are singletons. Specimen: whole blood, collected in connection with sensitization to the hapten diphenylcyclopropenone (DPC). Source of these receptors: a man in his forties with alopecia areata. Some clones in this sample may be carry-over from other donors' samples. CDR3s include the opening cysteine and the closing phenylalanine or tryptophan. D genes are given only for firm matches. Not every row has a clone size; where given, it reads once, few, many or a size class.

d_call	v_call	j_call	clone_size	cdr3_aa	cdr3_nt
TRBD2	TRBV5-4	TRBJ2-1	.	CASSLAERLALNEQFF	TGTGCCAGCAGCTTGGCCGAGAGACTAGCGCTAAATGAGCAGTTCTTC
TRBD2	TRBV7-3	TRBJ2-1	.	CASSEGLAGYYEQFF	TGTGCCAGCAGCGAGGGACTAGCGGGATATTATGAGCAGTTCTTC
TRBD1	TRBV20-1	TRBJ1-5	.	CSAAGQGNQPQHF	TGCAGTGCCGCAGGACAGGGCAATCAGCCCCAGCATTTT
TRBD2	TRBV20-1	TRBJ2-7	few	CSARGGTSGRYTYEQYF	TGCAGTGCTAGAGGCGGAACTAGCGGGAGGTACACCTACGAGCAGTACTTC
TRBD1	TRBV7-2	TRBJ1-1	.	CASSSDRVDTEAFF	TGTGCCAGCAGCTCGGACAGGGTGGACACTGAAGCTTTCTTT
.	TRBV6-5	TRBJ2-5	few	CASSYGSGTEETQYF	TGTGCCAGCTCCTACGGCAGCGGGACAGAAGAGACCCAGTACTTC
.	TRBV4-1	TRBJ2-7	.	CASSQDGGRGGRIDEQYF	TGCGCCAGCAGCCAAGACGGTGGCCGCGGCGGCCGGATAGACGAGCAGTACTTC
.	TRBV5-1	TRBJ2-7	.	CASSYEGKYEQYF	TGCGCCAGCAGCTATGAGGGAAAGTACGAGCAGTACTTC
.	TRBV18	TRBJ1-1	.	CASSPPDSVRAFF	TGTGCCAGCTCACCACCGGACAGCGTGAGAGCTTTCTTT
.	TRBV27	TRBJ2-7	few	CASRVDSSTYEQYF	TGTGCCAGCAGGGTGGACAGCTCTACCTACGAGCAGTACTTC
.	TRBV5-1	TRBJ2-1	.	CASSETGDNEQFF	TGCGCCAGCAGCGAGACGGGCGACAATGAGCAGTTCTTC
TRBD2	TRBV6-1	TRBJ2-7	.	CARPRGTYEQYF	TGTGCCCGCCCGCGGGGGACCTACGAGCAGTACTTC
TRBD2	TRBV29-1	TRBJ2-1	few	CSGAGASGRRNEQFF	TGCAGCGGTGCTGGAGCTAGCGGGAGGCGCAATGAGCAGTTCTTC
TRBD2	TRBV9	TRBJ2-3	.	CASSVRTSGMGDTQYF	TGTGCCAGCAGCGTGAGGACTAGCGGGATGGGGGATACGCAGTATTTT
.	TRBV6-5	TRBJ1-1	few	CASSYSKRGGTEAFF	TGTGCCAGCAGTTACTCGAAGAGGGGGGGCACTGAAGCTTTCTTT
TRBD2	TRBV6-2/TRBV6-3	TRBJ2-7	.	CASSEGTSGTYEQYF	TGTGCCAGCTCTGAGGGGACTAGCGGAACCTACGAGCAGTACTTC
TRBD1	TRBV12-3/TRBV12-4	TRBJ1-5	.	CASSQGQGDQLQHF	TGTGCCAGCAGCCAGGGACAGGGGGATCAGCTCCAGCATTTT
TRBD1	TRBV28	TRBJ1-2	few	CASSPWGQGDYGYTF	TGTGCCAGCAGTCCCTGGGGACAGGGGGACTATGGCTACACCTTC
.	TRBV5-4	TRBJ1-3	.	CASSLTVTSGNTIYF	TGTGCCAGCAGCTTGACAGTCACCTCTGGAAACACCATATATTTT
TRBD1	TRBV9	TRBJ1-6	.	CASSAGTAPPLHF	TGTGCCAGCAGCGCCGGGACAGCTCCACCCCTCCACTTT
TRBD2	TRBV7-9	TRBJ2-5	.	CASSPLTGGLETQYF	TGTGCCAGCAGCCCGTTGACGGGAGGGCTAGAGACCCAGTACTTC
.	TRBV20-1	TRBJ1-2	.	CSASSQIYGYTF	TGCAGTGCTAGTTCACAGATCTATGGCTACACCTTC
.	TRBV20-1	TRBJ2-7	.	CSASGGTRPYEQYF	TGCAGTGCTAGCGGCGGGACTCGGCCCTACGAGCAGTACTTC
.	TRBV18	TRBJ2-1	few	CASSPAGLALSSYNEQFF	TGTGCCAGCTCACCCGCGGGCCTAGCGCTTAGCTCCTACAATGAGCAGTTCTTC
TRBD2	TRBV6-1	TRBJ2-3	few	CASSELAGGPDTQYF	TGTGCCAGCAGTGAACTAGCGGGAGGGCCAGATACGCAGTATTTT
TRBD2	TRBV20-1	TRBJ2-1	.	CSARLGLAGTRGEQFF	TGCAGTGCCCGTCTTGGCCTAGCGGGAACACGAGGGGAGCAGTTCTTC
.	TRBV28	TRBJ2-5	few	CASSLRQALNQETQYF	TGTGCCAGCAGTTTGCGTCAGGCATTAAACCAAGAGACCCAGTACTTC
TRBD1	TRBV27	TRBJ1-6	.	CASSLFQGARNSPLHF	TGTGCCAGCAGTTTATTCCAGGGGGCGCGCAATTCACCCCTCCACTTT
.	TRBV11-1	TRBJ1-2	.	CASSPDSNYGYTF	TGTGCCAGCAGCCCGGACAGTAACTATGGCTACACCTTC
.	TRBV7-8	TRBJ2-3	.	CASSLQRRLDTQYF	TGTGCCAGCAGCTTACAGAGACGACTAGATACGCAGTATTTT